These T cell receptor beta chains were read from a single sample in a study of somatic mutations in cytotoxic T cells in rheumatoid arthritis. Repertoires were generated with immunoSEQ multiplex PCR, while TCRdb's copy carries only in-frame clones and drops some. Among about 15,000 clones listed, around four fifths were seen once. The sample was CD8+ T cells sorted from blood. The source is an adult with rheumatoid arthritis. CDR3s include the opening cysteine and the closing phenylalanine or tryptophan. D genes are given only for firm matches. Where a row states a size, it is once, few, many or the class of an expanded clone; other rows omit it.

d_gene	j_gene	v_gene	abundance	CDR3nt	CDR3aa
TRBD1	TRBJ1-6	TRBV19	few	TGTGCCAGTAGTCCCTGGACAGGTGAGAGGGGTAATTCACCCCTCCACTTT	CASSPWTGERGNSPLHF
.	TRBJ2-1	TRBV5-1	.	TGCGCCAGCGGGGAATGGGACAACTACAATGAGCAGTTCTTC	CASGEWDNYNEQFF
.	TRBJ1-2	TRBV7-9	.	TGTGCCAGCAGCTTAGACGAAGCTAACTATGGCTACACCTTC	CASSLDEANYGYTF
.	TRBJ1-3	TRBV6-1	.	TGTGCCAGCTCTGGAAACACCATATATTTT	CASSGNTIYF
.	TRBJ2-2	TRBV11-2	.	TGTGCCAGCAGCTTAAATCCGGACAGGAACACCGGGGAGCTGTTTTTT	CASSLNPDRNTGELFF
TRBD1	TRBJ2-4	TRBV4-2	.	TGTGCCAGCAGCCATGAGACAGGGTCCGTAACCTTTAGCGATACAGCCAAAAACATTCAGTACTTC	CASSHETGSVTFSDTAKNIQYF
TRBD2	TRBJ2-3	TRBV27	.	TGTGCCAGCAGTTCCATGGGAGCGGGGGGGGACACAGATACGCAGTATTTT	CASSSMGAGGDTDTQYF
.	TRBJ2-6	TRBV12-1	few	TGTGCCAGCGCCCTGTCTGGGGCCAACGTCCTGACTTTC	CASALSGANVLTF
.	TRBJ1-1	TRBV27	.	TGTGCCAGCAGACCGGGGTTTATGAACACTGAAGCTTTCTTT	CASRPGFMNTEAFF
.	TRBJ2-3	TRBV7-6	.	TGTGCCAGCAGCTTAGCGGTACAATTAGGGGATACGCAGTATTTT	CASSLAVQLGDTQYF
.	TRBJ1-2	TRBV28	.	TGTGCCAGCAGTTTACTCTCCCGGGACACTATGGACGGCTACACCTTC	CASSLLSRDTMDGYTF